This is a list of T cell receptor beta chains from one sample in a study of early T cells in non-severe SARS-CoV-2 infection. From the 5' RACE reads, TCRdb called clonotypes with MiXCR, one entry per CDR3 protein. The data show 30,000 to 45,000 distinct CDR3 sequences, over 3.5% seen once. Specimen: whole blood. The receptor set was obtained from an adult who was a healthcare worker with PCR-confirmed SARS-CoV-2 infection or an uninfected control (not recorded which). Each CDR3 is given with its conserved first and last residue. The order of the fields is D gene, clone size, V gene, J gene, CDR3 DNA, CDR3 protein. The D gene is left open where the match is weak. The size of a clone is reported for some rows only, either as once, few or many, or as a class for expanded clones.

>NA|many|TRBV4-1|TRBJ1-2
TGCGCCAGCAGCTCCATTAACTATGGCTACACCTTC
CASSSINYGYTF
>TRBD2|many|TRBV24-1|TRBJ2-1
TGTGCCACCAGTGATTTGCAAAACGGCGGGAGAGGAAATGAGCAGTTCTTC
CATSDLQNGGRGNEQFF
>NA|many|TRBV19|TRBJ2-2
TGTGCCAGTAGTATGGACGGAGTAGCCGGGGAGCTGTTTTTT
CASSMDGVAGELFF
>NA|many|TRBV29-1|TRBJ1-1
TGCAGCGTTGAATCCAGGGTTAACACTGAAGCTTTCTTT
CSVESRVNTEAFF
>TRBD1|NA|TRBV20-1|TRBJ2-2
TGCAGTGCTAGAGACTTAGGGACAGTGAACACCGGGGAGCTGTTTTTT
CSARDLGTVNTGELFF
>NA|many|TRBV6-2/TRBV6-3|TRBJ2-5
TGTGCCAGCAGTTACTCGCCCGGGAATGAAGAGACCCAGTACTTC
CASSYSPGNEETQYF
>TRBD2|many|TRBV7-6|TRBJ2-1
TGTGCCAGCAGCACCTATAGCGGGAGATCCTACAATGAGCAGTTCTTC
CASSTYSGRSYNEQFF
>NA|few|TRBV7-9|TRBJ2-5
TGTGCCAGCAGCTTTTCCCAAAACCAAGAGACCCAGTACTTC
CASSFSQNQETQYF
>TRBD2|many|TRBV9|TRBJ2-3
TGTGCCAGCAGCCCCGGGGGGGGTCCAGATACGCAGTATTTT
CASSPGGGPDTQYF
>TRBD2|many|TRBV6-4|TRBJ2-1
TGTGCCAGCAGTGAGACTAGCGGGTCCTACAATGAGCAGTTCTTC
CASSETSGSYNEQFF
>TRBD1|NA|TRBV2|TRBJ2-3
TGTGCCAGCAGTGAAGCAGGACAGGGATACACAGATACGCAGTATTTT
CASSEAGQGYTDTQYF
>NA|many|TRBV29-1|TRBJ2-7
TGCAGCGTTGGCGGTTACTACGAGCAGTACTTC
CSVGGYYEQYF
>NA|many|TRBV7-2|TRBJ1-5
TGTGCCAGCAGCTCAGAAGTGGGGCGTCAGCCCCAGCATTTT
CASSSEVGRQPQHF
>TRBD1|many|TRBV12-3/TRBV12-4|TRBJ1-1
TGTGCCAGCAGTCGGACAGGGGGCGCAGGGGGCACTGAAGCTTTCTTT
CASSRTGGAGGTEAFF
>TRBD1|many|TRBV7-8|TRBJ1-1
TGTGCCAGCAGCTCCACCGACAGGGGACGAACTGAAGCTTTCTTT
CASSSTDRGRTEAFF
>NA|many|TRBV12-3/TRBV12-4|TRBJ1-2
TGTGCCAGCAGTCCCGGCCCCCCGCAACAGGGTCCTGACGGCTACACCTTC
CASSPGPPQQGPDGYTF
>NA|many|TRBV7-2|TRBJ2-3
TGTGCCAGCAGCTCCCTTATGAAGACGCAGTATTTT
CASSSLMKTQYF
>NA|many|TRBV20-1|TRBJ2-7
TGCAGTGCTAGCCCCCCTGGATTCTACGAGCAGTACTTC
CSASPPGFYEQYF
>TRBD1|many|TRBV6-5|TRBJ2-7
TGTGCCAGCAGTTACGCGACAGGGAGTGAGCAGTACTTC
CASSYATGSEQYF
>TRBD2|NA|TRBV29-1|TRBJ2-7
TGCAGCGTAGCAACCCTAGCGGTAAATGTCGAGCAGTACTTC
CSVATLAVNVEQYF
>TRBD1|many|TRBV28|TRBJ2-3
TGTGCCAGCAGCGGGGGACAGGTTTCGGCAGATACGCAGTATTTT
CASSGGQVSADTQYF
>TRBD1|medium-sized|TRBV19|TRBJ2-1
TGTGCCAGTAGTATTGACGGGACAGGGTTTAAGCAGTTCTTC
CASSIDGTGFKQFF
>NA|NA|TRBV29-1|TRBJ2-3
TGCAGCGCCGTGAGTTTGACAGATACGCAGTATTTT
CSAVSLTDTQYF
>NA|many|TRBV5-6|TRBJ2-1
TGTGCCAGCAGCCGATGGGGGGAGCAGTTCTTC
CASSRWGEQFF
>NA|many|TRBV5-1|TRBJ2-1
TGCGCCAGCAGCTCGTTTCCGGGACATTTGGATGAGGATGAGCAGTTCTTC
CASSSFPGHLDEDEQFF
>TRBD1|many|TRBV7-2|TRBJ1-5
TGTGCCAGCAGCTTGGGACAGTACAATCAGCCCCAGCATTTT
CASSLGQYNQPQHF
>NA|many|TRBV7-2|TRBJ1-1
TGTGCCAGCAGCCCGTTGGGGGTGGGGACAGAAGCTTTCTTT
CASSPLGVGTEAFF
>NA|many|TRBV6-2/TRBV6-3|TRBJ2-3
TGTGCCAGCAGTACCAGACTGACAGATACGCAGTATTTT
CASSTRLTDTQYF
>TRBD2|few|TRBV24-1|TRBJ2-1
TGTGCCACCAGTGATGGGGGACTAGCGCGTAATGAGCAGTTCTTC
CATSDGGLARNEQFF
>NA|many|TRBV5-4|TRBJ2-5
TGTGCCAGCAAAAACAGGGTAGGGCAAGAGACCCAGTACTTC
CASKNRVGQETQYF